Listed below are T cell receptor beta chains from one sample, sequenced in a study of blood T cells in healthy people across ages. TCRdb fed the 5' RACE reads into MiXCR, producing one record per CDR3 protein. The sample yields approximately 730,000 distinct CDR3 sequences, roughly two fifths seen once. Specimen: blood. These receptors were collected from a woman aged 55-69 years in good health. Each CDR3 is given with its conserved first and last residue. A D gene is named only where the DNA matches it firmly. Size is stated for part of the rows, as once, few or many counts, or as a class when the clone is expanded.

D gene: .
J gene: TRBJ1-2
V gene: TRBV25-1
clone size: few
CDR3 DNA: TGTGCCAGCAGTGAAATCGTTGCATCTGGCTACACCTTC
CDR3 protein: CASSEIVASGYTF

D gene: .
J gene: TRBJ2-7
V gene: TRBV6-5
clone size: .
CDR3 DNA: TGTGCCAGCAGTCACCGCGGACCCTCCTACAATGAGCAGTACTTC
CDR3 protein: CASSHRGPSYNEQYF

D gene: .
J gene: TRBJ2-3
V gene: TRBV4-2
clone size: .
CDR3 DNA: TGTGCCAGCAGCCAACTCGAGGTAGTGGGGGATACGCAGTATTTT
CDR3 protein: CASSQLEVVGDTQYF

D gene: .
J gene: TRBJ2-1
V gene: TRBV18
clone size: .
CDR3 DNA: TGTGCCAGCTCACCACCTCAGAGCACCTACAATGAGCAGTTCTTC
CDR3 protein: CASSPPQSTYNEQFF

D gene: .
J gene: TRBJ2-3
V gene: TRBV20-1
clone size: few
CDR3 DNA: TGCAGTGCTAGGGGCTACCGCGCAGATACGCAGTATTTT
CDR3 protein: CSARGYRADTQYF

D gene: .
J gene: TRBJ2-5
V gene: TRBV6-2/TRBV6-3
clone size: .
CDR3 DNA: TGTGCCAGCACCATATGGGGCCAAGAGACCCAGTACTTC
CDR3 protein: CASTIWGQETQYF

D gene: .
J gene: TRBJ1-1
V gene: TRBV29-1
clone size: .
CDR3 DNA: TGCAGCGTTGAAGTGGATAGCTCTGAAGCTTTCTTT
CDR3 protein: CSVEVDSSEAFF

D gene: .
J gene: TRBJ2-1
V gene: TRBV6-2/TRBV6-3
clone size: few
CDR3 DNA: TGTGCCAGCAGGGCGTGGGATTCCTACAATGAGCAGTTCTTC
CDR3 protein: CASRAWDSYNEQFF

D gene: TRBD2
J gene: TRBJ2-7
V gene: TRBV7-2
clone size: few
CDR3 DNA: TGTGCCAGCAGCTTAGAGAGCGGGAGGGCCGCCGAGCAGTACTTC
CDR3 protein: CASSLESGRAAEQYF

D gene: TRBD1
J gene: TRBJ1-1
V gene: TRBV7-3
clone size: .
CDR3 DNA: TGTGCCAGCAGCTTAAAGGGGGCGGGTGAAGCTTTCTTT
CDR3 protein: CASSLKGAGEAFF

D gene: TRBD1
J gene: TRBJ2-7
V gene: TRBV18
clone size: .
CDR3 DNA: TGTGCCGGCTCACAGGGGGCGCCGGCCTACGAGCAGTACTTC
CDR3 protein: CAGSQGAPAYEQYF

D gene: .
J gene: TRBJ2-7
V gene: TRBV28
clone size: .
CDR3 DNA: TGTGCCTGCAGTCCCCCGGGCAGGGGCTATTCCTACGAGCAGTACTTC
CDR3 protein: CACSPPGRGYSYEQYF

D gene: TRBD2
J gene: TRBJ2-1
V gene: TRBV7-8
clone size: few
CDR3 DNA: TGTGCCAGCAGCTACGGACTAGCGGGGAATGAGCAGTTCTTC
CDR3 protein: CASSYGLAGNEQFF

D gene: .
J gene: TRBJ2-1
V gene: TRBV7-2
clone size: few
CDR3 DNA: TGTGCCAGCAGCTCAGGGGATGGATACAATGAGCAGTTCTTC
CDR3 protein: CASSSGDGYNEQFF

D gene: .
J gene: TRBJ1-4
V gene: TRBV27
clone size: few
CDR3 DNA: TGTGCCAGCAGTTTAGGGGGGGCAACTAATGAAAAACTGTTTTTT
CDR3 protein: CASSLGGATNEKLFF

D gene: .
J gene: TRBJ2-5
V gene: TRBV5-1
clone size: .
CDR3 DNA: TGCGCCAGCACCATAATGGAGACCCAGTACTTC
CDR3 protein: CASTIMETQYF

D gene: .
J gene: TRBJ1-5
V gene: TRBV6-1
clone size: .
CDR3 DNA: TGTGCCAGCAGTGTGGGGGACCCCCGTCAGCCCCAGCATTTT
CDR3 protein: CASSVGDPRQPQHF

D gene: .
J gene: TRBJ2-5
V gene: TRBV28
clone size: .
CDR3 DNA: TGTGCCAGCAGTACCCTCCCGGGTCTCCGCGGGACCCAGTACTTC
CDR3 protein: CASSTLPGLRGTQYF

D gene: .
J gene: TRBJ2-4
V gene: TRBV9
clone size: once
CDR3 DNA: TGTGCCCGCAGCGTAGATGGGCAAGCCAAAAACATTCAGTACTTC
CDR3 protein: CARSVDGQAKNIQYF

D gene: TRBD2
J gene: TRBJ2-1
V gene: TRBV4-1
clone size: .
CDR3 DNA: TGCGCCAGCAGCCAAGAGATTAGACCGGGACTAGCGGGAGTTTGTGAGCAGTTCTTC
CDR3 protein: CASSQEIRPGLAGVCEQFF

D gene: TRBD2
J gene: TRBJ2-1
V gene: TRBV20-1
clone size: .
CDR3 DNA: TGCAGTGCTAGATCCCGGACTAGCAAGGGGTACAATGAGCAGTTCTTC
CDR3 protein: CSARSRTSKGYNEQFF

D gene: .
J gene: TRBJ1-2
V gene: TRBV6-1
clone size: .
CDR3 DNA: TGTGCCAGCAGGGCACAGGGTTATGGCTACACCTTC
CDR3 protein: CASRAQGYGYTF

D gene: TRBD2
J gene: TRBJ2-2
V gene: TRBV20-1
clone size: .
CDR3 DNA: TGCAGTGCTAACCCAGTACTAGCGGGGGCCCCCGTGGAGCTGTTTTTT
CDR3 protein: CSANPVLAGAPVELFF

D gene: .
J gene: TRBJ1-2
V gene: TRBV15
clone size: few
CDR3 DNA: TGTGCCACCAGCAGAGTCGTGGTAACCTATGGCTACACCTTC
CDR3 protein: CATSRVVVTYGYTF

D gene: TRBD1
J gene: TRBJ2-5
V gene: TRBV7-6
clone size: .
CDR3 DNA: TGTGCCAGCAGCTCCTCGTTGGGACAGGGACAAGAGACCCAGTACTTC
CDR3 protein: CASSSSLGQGQETQYF

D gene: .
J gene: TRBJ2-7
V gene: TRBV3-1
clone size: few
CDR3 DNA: TGTGCCAGCAGCCCCTGGGGCGAAAGCTACGAGCAGTACTTC
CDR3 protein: CASSPWGESYEQYF

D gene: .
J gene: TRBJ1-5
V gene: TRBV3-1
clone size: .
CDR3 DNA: TGTGCCAGCAGCCAACGGGTGGGCAATCAGCCCCAGCATTTT
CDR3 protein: CASSQRVGNQPQHF

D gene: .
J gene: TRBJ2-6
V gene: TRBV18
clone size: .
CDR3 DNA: TGTGCCAGCTCACCACCGGGAATAGCACAGTCTGGGGCCAACGTCCTGACTTTC
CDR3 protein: CASSPPGIAQSGANVLTF

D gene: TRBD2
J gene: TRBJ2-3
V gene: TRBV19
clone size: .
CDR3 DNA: TGTGCCAGTAGTACGCCTAGCGGGAGGAGAACAGATACGCAGTATTTT
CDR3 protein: CASSTPSGRRTDTQYF

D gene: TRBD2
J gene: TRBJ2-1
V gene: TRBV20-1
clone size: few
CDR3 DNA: TGCAGTGCTAGGGGTGCGCGGGCGGGAGGTGGGAATGAGCAGTTCTTC
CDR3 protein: CSARGARAGGGNEQFF

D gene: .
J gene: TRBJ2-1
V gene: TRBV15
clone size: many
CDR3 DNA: TGTGCCACCAGCAGAGATCAAGCTCGAGAGCAGTTCTTC
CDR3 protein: CATSRDQAREQFF

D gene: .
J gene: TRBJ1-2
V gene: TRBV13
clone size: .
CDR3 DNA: TGTGCCAGCAGCCGAGGAACAGGGCTGGATGGCTACACCTTC
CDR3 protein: CASSRGTGLDGYTF

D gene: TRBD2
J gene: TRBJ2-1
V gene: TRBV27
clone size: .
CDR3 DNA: TGTGCCAGCAGTTTAGGTAGATGGGACAAGGAAAGAAGCGGGGGGGCGAGTGAGCAGTTCTTC
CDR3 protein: CASSLGRWDKERSGGASEQFF

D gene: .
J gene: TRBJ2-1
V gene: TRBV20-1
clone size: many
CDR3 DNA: TGCAGTGCTTCCCAAGGGGGATACGAAATTTATGAGCAGTTCTTC
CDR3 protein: CSASQGGYEIYEQFF

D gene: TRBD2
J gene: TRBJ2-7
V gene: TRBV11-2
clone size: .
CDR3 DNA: TGTGCCTGCAGCTTAGAGGGAGCGGGAGTCGCCTACGAGCAGTACTTC
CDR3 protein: CACSLEGAGVAYEQYF

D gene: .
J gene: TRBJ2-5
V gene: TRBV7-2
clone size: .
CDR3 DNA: TGTACCAGCAGCCCTAGGCGGGCTAGCACGGAGACCCAGTACTTC
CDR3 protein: CTSSPRRASTETQYF

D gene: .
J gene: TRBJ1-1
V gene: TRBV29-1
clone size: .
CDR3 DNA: TGCAGCGTTGACGAGGGCAGGAACACTGAAGCTTTCTTT
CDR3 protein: CSVDEGRNTEAFF

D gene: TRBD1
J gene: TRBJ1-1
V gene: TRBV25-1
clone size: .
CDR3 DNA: TGTGCCAGCAAGGGGACAGGGCATCGAGGTGAAGCTTTCTTT
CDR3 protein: CASKGTGHRGEAFF

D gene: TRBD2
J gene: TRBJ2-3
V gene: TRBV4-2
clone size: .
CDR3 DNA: TGTGCCAGTACGAGCGGGGTTACAGATACGCAGTATTTT
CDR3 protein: CASTSGVTDTQYF